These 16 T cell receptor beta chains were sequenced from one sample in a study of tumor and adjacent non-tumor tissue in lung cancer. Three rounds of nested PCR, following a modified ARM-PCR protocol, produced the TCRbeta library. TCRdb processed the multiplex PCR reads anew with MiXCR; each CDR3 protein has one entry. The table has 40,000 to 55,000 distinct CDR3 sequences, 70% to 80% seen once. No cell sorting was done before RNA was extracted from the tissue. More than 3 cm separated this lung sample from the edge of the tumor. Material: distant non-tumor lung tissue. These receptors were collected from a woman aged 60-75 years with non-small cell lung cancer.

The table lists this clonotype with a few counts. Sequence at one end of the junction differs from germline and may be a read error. The CDR3 sequence is CASSQERIREQFF. The DNA for the CDR3 is TGTGCCAGCAGTCAAGAGAGAATAAGGGAGCAGTTCTTC. The chain joins TRBV14 to TRBJ2-1; D call uncertain. The CDR3 consists of 13 residues. Germline V gives CDR1 SGHDN, CDR2 FVKESK.

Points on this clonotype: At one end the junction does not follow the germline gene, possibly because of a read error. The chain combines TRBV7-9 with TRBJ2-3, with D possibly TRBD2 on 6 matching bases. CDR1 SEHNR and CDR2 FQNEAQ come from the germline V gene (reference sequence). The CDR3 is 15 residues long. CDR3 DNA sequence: TGTGCCAGCAGCTCTTTTAGCGGCTGCACATATACGCAGTATTTT. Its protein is CASSSFSGCTYTQYF.

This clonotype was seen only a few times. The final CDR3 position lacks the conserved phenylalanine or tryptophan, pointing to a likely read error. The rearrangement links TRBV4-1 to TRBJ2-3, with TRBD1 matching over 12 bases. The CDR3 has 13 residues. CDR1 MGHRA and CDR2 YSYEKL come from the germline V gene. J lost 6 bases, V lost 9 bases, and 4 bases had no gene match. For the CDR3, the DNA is TGCGCCAGTGCCGGGACAGGGGGCGATACGCAGTATTTG. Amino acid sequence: CASAGTGGDTQYL.

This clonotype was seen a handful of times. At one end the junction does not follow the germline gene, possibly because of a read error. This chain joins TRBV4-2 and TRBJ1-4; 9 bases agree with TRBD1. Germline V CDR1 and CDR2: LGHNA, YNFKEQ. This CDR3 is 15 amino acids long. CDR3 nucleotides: TGTGTCAGCAGCCAAGGTACAGGGGGCATGGAAAAACTGTTTTTT. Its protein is CVSSQGTGGMEKLFF.

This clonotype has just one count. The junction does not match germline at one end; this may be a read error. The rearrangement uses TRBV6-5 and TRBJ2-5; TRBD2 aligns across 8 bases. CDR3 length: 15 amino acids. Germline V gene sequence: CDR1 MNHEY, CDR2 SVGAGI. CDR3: CASSYGGRYQETQYF. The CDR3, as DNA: TGTGCCAGCAGTTACGGCGGGAGGTACCAAGAGACTCAGTACTTC.

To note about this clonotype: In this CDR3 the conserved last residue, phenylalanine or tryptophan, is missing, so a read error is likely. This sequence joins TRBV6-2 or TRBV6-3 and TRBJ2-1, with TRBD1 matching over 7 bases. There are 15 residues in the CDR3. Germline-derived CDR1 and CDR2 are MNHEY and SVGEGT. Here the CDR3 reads CTSSYDDRAVNEQFI. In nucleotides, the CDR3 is TGTACCAGCAGTTACGATGACAGGGCAGTCAATGAGCAGTTCATC.

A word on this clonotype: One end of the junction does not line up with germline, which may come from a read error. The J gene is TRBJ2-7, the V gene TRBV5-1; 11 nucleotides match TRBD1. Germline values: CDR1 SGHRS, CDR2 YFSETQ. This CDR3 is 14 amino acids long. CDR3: CASSLDRGPNEQYF. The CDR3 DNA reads TGTGCCAGCAGCTTGGACAGGGGGCCCAACGAGCAGTACTTC. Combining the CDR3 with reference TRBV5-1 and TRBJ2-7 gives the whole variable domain KAGVTQTPRYLIKTRGQQVTLSCSPISGHRSVSWYQQTPGQGLQFLFEYFSETQRNKGNFPGRFSGRQFSNSRSEMNVSTLELGDSALYLCASSLDRGPNEQYFGPGTRLTVT.

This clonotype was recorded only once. DNA of the CDR3: TGCGCCAGCAGCCAAATGGTTTTGGACAGGGAACATCAGCCCCAGCATTTT. Amino acid sequence: CASSQMVLDREHQPQHF. V gene TRBV4-1 combines with J gene TRBJ1-5, with TRBD1 matching 8 bases. This CDR3 is built from 17 residues. V was pared by 2 bases and J by 5 bases, with 11 bases of the junction left unmatched. Looked up from germline, CDR1 is MGHRA and CDR2 is YSYEKL.

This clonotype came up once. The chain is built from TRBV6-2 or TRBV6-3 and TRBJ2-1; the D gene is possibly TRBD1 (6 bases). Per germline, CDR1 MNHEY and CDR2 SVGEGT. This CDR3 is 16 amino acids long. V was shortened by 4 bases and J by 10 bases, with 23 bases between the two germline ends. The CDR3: CASSSSSGTGIQEQFF. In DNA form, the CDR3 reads TGTGCCAGCAGTTCCTCCTCCGGAACAGGGATTCAAGAGCAGTTCTTC.

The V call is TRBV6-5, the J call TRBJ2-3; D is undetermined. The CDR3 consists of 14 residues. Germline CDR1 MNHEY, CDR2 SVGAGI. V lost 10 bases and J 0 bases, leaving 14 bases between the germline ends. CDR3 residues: CANSYMASTDTQYF. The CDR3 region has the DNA TGTGCCAACAGCTACATGGCCAGCACAGATACGCAGTATTTT.

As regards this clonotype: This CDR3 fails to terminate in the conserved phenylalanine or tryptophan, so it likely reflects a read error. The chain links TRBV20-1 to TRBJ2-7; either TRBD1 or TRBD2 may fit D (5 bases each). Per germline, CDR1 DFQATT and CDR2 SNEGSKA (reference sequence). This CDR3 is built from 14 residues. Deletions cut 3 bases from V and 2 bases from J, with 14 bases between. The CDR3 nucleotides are TGCAGTGCTAGCCGGGACGGGGTCCCCTACGAGCAGTACTTA. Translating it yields CSASRDGVPYEQYL.

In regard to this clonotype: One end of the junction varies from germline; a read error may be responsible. CDR3 protein: CSVDKTGADYGCTF. CDR3 nucleotide sequence: TGCAGCGTTGATAAGACAGGTGCTGACTATGGCTGCACCTTC. This chain connects TRBV29-1 to TRBJ1-2; tentative D call: TRBD1 (6 bases). Germline V CDR1 and CDR2: SQVTM, ANQGSEA. This CDR3 region has 14 residues.

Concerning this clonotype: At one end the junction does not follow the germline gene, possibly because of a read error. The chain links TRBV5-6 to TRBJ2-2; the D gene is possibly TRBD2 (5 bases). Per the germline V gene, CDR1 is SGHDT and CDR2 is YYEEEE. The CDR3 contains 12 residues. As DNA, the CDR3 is TGCGGAAGCGGCAGACTTACCGGGGAGCTGTTTTTT. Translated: CGSGRLTGELFF.

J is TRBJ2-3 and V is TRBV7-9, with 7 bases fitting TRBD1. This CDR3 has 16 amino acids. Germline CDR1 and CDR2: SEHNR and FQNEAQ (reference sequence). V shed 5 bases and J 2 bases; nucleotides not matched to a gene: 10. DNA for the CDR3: TGTGCCAGCAGCACAGATAGTGAGGGGGCCACAGATACGCAGTATTTT. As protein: CASSTDSEGATDTQYF.

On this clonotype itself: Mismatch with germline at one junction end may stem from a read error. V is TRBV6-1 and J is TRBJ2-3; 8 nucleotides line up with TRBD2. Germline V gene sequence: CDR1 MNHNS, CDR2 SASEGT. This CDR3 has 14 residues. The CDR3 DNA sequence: TGTGCCAGTAGTGTACGGGAGGGCACGGATATGCAGTATTTT. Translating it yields CASSVREGTDMQYF.

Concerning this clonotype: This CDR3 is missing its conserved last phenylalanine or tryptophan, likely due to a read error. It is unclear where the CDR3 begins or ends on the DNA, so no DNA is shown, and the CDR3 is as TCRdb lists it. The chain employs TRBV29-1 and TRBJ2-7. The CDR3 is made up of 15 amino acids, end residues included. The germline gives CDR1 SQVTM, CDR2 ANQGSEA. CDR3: CSVEYRAGGYHEQHL.